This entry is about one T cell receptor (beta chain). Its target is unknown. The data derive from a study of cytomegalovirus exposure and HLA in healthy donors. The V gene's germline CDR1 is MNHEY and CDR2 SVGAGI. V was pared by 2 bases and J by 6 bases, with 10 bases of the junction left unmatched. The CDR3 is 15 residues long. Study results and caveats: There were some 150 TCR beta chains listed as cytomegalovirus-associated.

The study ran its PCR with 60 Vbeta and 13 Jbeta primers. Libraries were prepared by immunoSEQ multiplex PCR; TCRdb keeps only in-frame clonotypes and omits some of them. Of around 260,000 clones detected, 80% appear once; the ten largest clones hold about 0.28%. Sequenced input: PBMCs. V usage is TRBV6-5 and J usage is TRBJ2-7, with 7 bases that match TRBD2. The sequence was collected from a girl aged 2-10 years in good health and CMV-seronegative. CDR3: CASSYGGGAPGEQYF. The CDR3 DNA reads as TGTGCCAGCAGTTACGGCGGGGGAGCTCCTGGCGAGCAGTACTTC.